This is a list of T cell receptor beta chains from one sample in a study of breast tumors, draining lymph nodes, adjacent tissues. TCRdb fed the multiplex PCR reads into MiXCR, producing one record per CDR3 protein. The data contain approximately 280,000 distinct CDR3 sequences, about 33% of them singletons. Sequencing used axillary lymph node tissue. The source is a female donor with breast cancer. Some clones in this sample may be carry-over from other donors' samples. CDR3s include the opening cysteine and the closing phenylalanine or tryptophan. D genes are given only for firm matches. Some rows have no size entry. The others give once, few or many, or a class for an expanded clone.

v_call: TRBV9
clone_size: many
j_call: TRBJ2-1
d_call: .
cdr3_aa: CASSVRGDNEQFF
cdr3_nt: TGTGCCAGCAGCGTCCGAGGGGACAATGAGCAGTTCTTC

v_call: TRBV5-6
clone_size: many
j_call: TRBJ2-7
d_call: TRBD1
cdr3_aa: CASSGTGASYEQYF
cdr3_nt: TGTGCCAGTTCCGGGACAGGGGCTTCCTACGAGCAGTACTTC

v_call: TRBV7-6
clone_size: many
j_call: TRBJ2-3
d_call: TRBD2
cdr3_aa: CASSLGTSVSTDTQYF
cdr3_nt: TGTGCCAGCAGCTTAGGCACTAGCGTAAGCACAGATACGCAGTATTTT

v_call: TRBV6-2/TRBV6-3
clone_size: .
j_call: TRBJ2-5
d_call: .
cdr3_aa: CASSGSHKETQYF
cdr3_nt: TGTGCCAGCAGTGGGAGCCACAAAGAGACCCAGTACTTC

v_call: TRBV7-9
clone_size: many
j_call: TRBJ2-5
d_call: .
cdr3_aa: CASSFVETQYF
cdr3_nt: TGTGCCAGCAGCTTCGTGGAGACCCAGTACTTC

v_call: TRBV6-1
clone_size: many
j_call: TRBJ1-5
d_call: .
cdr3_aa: CASKHSNQPQHF
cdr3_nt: TGTGCCAGCAAACATAGCAATCAGCCCCAGCATTTT

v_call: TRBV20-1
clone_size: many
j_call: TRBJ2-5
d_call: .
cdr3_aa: CRAVRTQETQYF
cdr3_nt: TGCCGTGCTGTCAGAACCCAAGAGACCCAGTACTTC

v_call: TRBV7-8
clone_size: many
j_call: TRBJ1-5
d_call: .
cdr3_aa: CASSIRGSGVGNQPQHF
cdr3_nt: TGTGCCAGCAGCATCAGGGGATCGGGCGTTGGCAATCAGCCCCAGCATTTT

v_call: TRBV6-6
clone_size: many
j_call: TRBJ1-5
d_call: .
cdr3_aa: CASSYSIRNVAQHF
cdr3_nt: TGTGCCAGCAGTTACTCGATAAGGAATGTAGCCCAGCATTTT

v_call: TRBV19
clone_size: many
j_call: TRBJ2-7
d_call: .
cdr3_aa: CASSMSKGDEQYF
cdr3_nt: TGTGCCAGTAGTATGTCTAAGGGAGACGAGCAGTACTTC

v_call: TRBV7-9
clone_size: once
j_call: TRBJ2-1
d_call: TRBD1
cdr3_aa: CASSLPDRGNESSYNEQFF
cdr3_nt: TGTGCCAGCAGCTTGCCGGACAGGGGGAATGAGAGCTCCTACAATGAGCAGTTCTTC

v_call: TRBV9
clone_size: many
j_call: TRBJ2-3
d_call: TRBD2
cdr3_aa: CASSPRGLAASKGTDTQYF
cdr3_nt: TGTGCCAGCAGCCCAAGGGGACTAGCGGCCAGTAAAGGCACAGATACGCAGTATTTT

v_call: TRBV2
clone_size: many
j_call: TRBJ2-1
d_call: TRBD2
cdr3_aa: CASRGRERTYNEQFF
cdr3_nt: TGTGCCAGCCGAGGGCGGGAGAGGACCTACAATGAGCAGTTCTTC

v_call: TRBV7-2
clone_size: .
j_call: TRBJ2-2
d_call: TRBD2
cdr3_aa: CASSLVTSSGSAGELFF
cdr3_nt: TGTGCCAGCAGCTTAGTAACGTCTAGCGGGAGCGCTGGGGAGCTGTTTTTT

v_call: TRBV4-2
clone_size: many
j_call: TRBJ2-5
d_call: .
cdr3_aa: CASSQESRAQYF
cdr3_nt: TGTGCCAGCAGCCAAGAATCCCGGGCCCAGTACTTC

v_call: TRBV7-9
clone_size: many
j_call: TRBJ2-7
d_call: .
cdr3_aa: CASSLDGSVLYEQYF
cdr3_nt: TGTGCCAGCAGCTTAGACGGGTCAGTTCTCTACGAGCAGTACTTC

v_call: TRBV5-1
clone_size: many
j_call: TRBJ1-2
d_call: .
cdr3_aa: CASRRGGDGYTF
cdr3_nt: TGCGCCAGCAGGCGGGGAGGCGATGGCTACACCTTC

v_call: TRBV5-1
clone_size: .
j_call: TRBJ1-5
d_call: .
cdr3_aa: CASSLYGAQGLRPQHF
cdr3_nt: TGCGCCAGCAGCTTATATGGGGCACAGGGACTGCGGCCCCAGCATTTT

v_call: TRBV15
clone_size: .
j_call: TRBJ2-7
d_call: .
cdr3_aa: CATSSLAGPTYEQYF
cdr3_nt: TGTGCCACCAGCAGTTTGGCCGGGCCCACCTACGAGCAGTACTTC

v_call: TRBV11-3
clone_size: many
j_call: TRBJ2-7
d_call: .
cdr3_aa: CASSLDPGTHYEQYF
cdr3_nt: TGTGCCAGCAGCTTAGACCCAGGAACCCACTACGAGCAGTACTTC

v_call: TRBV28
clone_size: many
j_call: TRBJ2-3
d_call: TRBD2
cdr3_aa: CASTASGSTDTQYF
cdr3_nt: TGTGCCAGCACGGCTAGCGGAAGCACAGATACGCAGTATTTT

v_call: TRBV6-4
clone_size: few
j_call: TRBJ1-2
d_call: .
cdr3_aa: CASPPPGEFYGYTF
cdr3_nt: TGTGCCAGCCCCCCCCCAGGGGAGTTCTATGGCTACACCTTC

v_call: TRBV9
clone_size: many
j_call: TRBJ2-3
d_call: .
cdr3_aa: CASSVTSTDTQYF
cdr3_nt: TGTGCCAGCAGCGTTACTAGCACAGATACGCAGTATTTT

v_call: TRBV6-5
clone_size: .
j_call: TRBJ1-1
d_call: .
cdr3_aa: CASSHRRFNTEAFF
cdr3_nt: TGTGCCAGCAGCCATAGGCGGTTTAACACTGAAGCTTTCTTT

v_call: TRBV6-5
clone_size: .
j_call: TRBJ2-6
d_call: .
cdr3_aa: CASSHSGRGMSGANVLTF
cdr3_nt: TGTGCCAGCAGCCACTCGGGACGGGGGATGTCTGGGGCCAACGTCCTGACTTTC

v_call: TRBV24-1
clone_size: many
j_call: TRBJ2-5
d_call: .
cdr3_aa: CATSDKPGEETQYF
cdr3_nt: TGTGCCACCAGTGATAAACCGGGAGAGGAGACCCAGTACTTC

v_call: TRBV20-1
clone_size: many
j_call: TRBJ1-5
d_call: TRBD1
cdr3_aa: CSASSQGDQPQHF
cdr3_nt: TGCAGTGCTAGTAGTCAGGGGGATCAGCCCCAGCATTTT

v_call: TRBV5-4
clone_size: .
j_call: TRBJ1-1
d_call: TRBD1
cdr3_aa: CASRTGGAEAFF
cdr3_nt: TGTGCCAGCAGGACAGGGGGCGCAGAAGCTTTCTTT

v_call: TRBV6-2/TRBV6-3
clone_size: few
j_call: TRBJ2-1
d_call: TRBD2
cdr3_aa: CASSYRGLAYNEQFF
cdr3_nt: TGTGCCAGCAGTTATCGGGGACTAGCATACAATGAGCAGTTCTTC

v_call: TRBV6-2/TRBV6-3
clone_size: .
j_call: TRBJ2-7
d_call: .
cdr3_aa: CASSHSPLTSWDYEQYF
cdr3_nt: TGTGCCAGCAGTCACTCGCCTTTGACTAGTTGGGACTACGAGCAGTACTTC

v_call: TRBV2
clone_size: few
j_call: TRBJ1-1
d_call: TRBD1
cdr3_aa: CASQTGVNIEAFF
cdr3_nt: TGTGCCAGCCAGACAGGGGTGAACATTGAAGCTTTCTTT

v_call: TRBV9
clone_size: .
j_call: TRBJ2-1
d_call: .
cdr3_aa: CASSLTLGGATCNEQFF
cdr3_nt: TGTGCCAGCAGTCTCACCCTTGGGGGCGCAACCTGCAATGAGCAGTTCTTC

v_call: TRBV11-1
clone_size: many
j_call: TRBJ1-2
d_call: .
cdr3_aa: CASSFGDGYTF
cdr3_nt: TGTGCCAGCAGCTTCGGTGATGGCTACACCTTC

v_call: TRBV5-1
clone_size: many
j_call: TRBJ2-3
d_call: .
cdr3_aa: CASSLGTPTDTQYF
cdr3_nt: TGCGCCAGCAGCCTGGGGACTCCCACAGATACGCAGTATTTT

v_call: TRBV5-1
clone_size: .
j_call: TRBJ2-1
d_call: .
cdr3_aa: CASREGGYNDQFF
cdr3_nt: TGCGCCAGCAGAGAGGGGGGCTACAATGACCAGTTCTTC

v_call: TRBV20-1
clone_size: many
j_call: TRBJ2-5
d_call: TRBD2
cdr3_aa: CSAYRLSGSGRAAGETQYF
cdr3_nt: TGCAGTGCTTACCGCCTAAGTGGTAGCGGGAGGGCCGCGGGAGAGACCCAGTACTTC

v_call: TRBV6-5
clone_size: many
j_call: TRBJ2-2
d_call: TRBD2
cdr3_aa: CASSSERGTNTGELFF
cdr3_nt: TGTGCCAGCAGTTCCGAGCGGGGCACTAACACCGGGGAGCTGTTTTTT

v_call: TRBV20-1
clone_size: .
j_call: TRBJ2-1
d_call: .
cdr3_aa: CSASIGRPGRDEQLF
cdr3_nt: TGCAGTGCTAGTATAGGGCGGCCGGGACGTGATGAGCAGCTCTTC

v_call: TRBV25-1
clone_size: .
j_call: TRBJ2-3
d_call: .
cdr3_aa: CASSEYQATDTLYF
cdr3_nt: TGTGCCAGCAGTGAATATCAGGCCACAGATACGCTGTACTTT

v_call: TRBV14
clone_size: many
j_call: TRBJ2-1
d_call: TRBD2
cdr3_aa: CASSPRGAGGPNEQFF
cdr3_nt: TGTGCCAGCAGCCCGCGCGGGGCGGGAGGGCCAAATGAGCAGTTCTTC

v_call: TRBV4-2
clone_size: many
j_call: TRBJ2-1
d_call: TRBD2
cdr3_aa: CASGGSGINEQFF
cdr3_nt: TGTGCCAGCGGAGGTAGCGGGATTAATGAGCAGTTCTTC

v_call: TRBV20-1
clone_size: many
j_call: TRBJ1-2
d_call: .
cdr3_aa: CSARGLGYGYTF
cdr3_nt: TGCAGTGCTAGAGGGCTGGGGTATGGCTACACCTTC

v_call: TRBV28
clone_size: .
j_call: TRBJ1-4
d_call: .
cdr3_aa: CASKLPGAGEKLFF
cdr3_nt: TGTGCCAGCAAATTACCGGGGGCTGGAGAAAAACTGTTTTTT